The 21 T cell receptor beta chains below all came from one sample that was sequenced in a study of T cell changes during pregnancy in multiple sclerosis. The protocol was immunoSEQ multiplex PCR, while the TCRdb copy is restricted to in-frame clones and leaves out a portion. The table lists about 21,000 clones, around 93% of them singletons, with more than 0.6% in the top ten. Sample: CD4+ T cells from peripheral blood mononuclear cells, taken in the third trimester of pregnancy. The receptors here all came from a female donor with multiple sclerosis, enrolled in a pregnancy study.

The V gene is TRBV13, the J gene TRBJ1-5; D gene uncertain. Germline V gives CDR1 PRHDT, CDR2 FYEKMQ (reference sequence). The CDR3 has 13 residues. The ends were cut back, 4 bases at V and 7 bases at J, with 11 bases in the middle. The CDR3 sequence: CASSSGQEQPQHF. The CDR3 nucleotides are TGTGCCAGCAGCTCTGGCCAGGAACAGCCCCAGCATTTT.

The rearrangement links TRBV7-3 to TRBJ2-1; D is ambiguous. Per the germline V gene, CDR1 is SGHTA and CDR2 is FQGTGA. The CDR3 spans 15 residues. Deletions cut 6 bases from V and 4 bases from J, with 16 bases between. The CDR3 region has the DNA TGTGCCAGCAGTTCTCATCCCACATCATACAATGAGCAGTTCTTC. It translates to CASSSHPTSYNEQFF.

This sequence joins TRBV6-5 and TRBJ1-1; a weak D match, TRBD1 (5 bases). The CDR3 length is 15 residues. V shed 6 bases and J shed 1 base, with 15 bases lying between them. Germline CDR1 MNHEY, CDR2 SVGAGI. CDR3 amino acids: CASRSPGLSNTEAFF. CDR3 DNA sequence: TGTGCCAGCAGGTCTCCGGGACTCTCGAACACTGAAGCTTTCTTT.

This clone was found a few times. This sequence joins TRBV7-2 and TRBJ1-2; D gene uncertain. The germline V and J ends were trimmed by 2 bases and 6 bases, with 10 bases remaining between them. Germline CDR1 SGHTA, CDR2 FQGNSA. The CDR3 runs to 13 residues. Written as DNA, the CDR3 is TGTGCCAGCAGCTTATGGGGAGGCCATGGCTACACCTTC. This sequence encodes CASSLWGGHGYTF.

The chain employs TRBV29-1 and TRBJ1-3; perhaps TRBD1 as D (6 bases). This CDR3 is 14 amino acids long. The V gene's germline CDR1 is SQVTM and CDR2 ANQGSEA. The V and J ends lost 7 bases and 0 bases respectively, with 13 bases between them. The chain's CDR3 is CSAWDTSSGNTIYF. The CDR3 DNA sequence: TGCAGCGCGTGGGACACGAGCTCTGGAAACACCATATATTTT.

The table lists this clone with a few counts. The gene calls are TRBV28 and TRBJ1-4, with D tentatively TRBD1 (6 bases). The CDR3 totals 14 residues. The germline V gene has CDR1 MDHEN and CDR2 SYDVKM. The germline V and J ends were trimmed by 8 bases and 3 bases, with 13 bases remaining between them. The CDR3 loop reads CASGETGANEKLFF. The CDR3, as DNA: TGTGCCAGCGGGGAGACAGGTGCTAATGAAAAACTGTTTTTT.

The rearrangement links TRBV6-6 to TRBJ1-5; D gene uncertain. Trimming stripped 6 bases from V and 4 bases from J, with 4 bases between. CDR1 and CDR2 from the germline V gene are MNHNY and SVGAGI (reference sequence). This CDR3 region has 11 residues. CDR3 in amino acids: CASRRNQPQHF. The CDR3 region has the DNA TGTGCCAGCAGGCGGAATCAGCCCCAGCATTTT.

The chain joins TRBV7-2 to TRBJ2-3; no firm D call. Germline values: CDR1 SGHTA, CDR2 FQGNSA. The CDR3 length is 17 residues. V was clipped by 3 bases and J by 4 bases, with 20 bases between them. The CDR3 is CASSFSTGSNLADTQYF. CDR3 bases: TGTGCCAGCAGCTTTTCTACCGGGTCTAATCTGGCAGATACGCAGTATTTT.

The V and J genes are TRBV7-2 and TRBJ2-7, with D maybe TRBD2 (6 bases). The CDR3 length is 12 residues. Germline lookup yields CDR1 SGHTA and CDR2 FQGNSA. V was cut by 5 bases and J by 6 bases, with 11 bases left in between. The CDR3 region is CASSLGRGEQYF. CDR3 sequence (DNA): TGTGCCAGCAGCCTAGGGCGGGGCGAGCAGTACTTC.

The chain is built from TRBV7-9 and TRBJ2-2, with D maybe TRBD1 (5 bases). Germline CDR1 SEHNR, CDR2 FQNEAQ (reference sequence). The length of the CDR3 is 13 residues. The germline V and J ends were trimmed by 2 bases and 4 bases, with 5 bases remaining between them. The CDR3, as DNA: TGTGCCAGCAGCTTACAGGGCACCGGGGAGCTGTTTTTT. Encoded protein: CASSLQGTGELFF. Filled out from reference TRBV7-9 and TRBJ2-2, the complete variable domain reads DTGVSQNPRHKITKRGQNVTFRCDPISEHNRLYWYRQTLGQGPEFLTYFQNEAQLEKSRLLSDRFSAERPKGSFSTLEIQRTEQGDSAMYLCASSLQGTGELFFGEGSRLTVL.

This rearrangement joins TRBV5-1 to TRBJ1-6; D is unresolved. V was cut by 5 bases and J by 0 bases, with 9 bases left in between. Germline CDR1 SGHRS, CDR2 YFSETQ. CDR3 size: 15 residues. The CDR3 nucleotides read TGCGCCAGCAGGGGCGAGAGCTCCTATAATTCACCCCTCCACTTT. This translates into CASRGESSYNSPLHF.

The gene calls are TRBV6-5 and TRBJ2-4; 8 bases agree with TRBD1. The CDR3 covers 15 residues. Germline V gives CDR1 MNHEY, CDR2 SVGAGI. With 5 bases clipped from V and 7 bases from J, the junction kept 10 bases outside the gene matches. CDR3 sequence: CASSNPGGAQNIQYF. The CDR3 region has the DNA TGTGCCAGCAGTAATCCAGGGGGCGCGCAGAACATTCAGTACTTC.

The V and J genes are TRBV6-6 and TRBJ1-2; possibly TRBD1 for D (6 bases). CDR3 length: 14 amino acids. V gave up 1 base and J gave up 8 bases, with 14 bases separating them. The germline CDR1 and CDR2 sequences are MNHNY and SVGAGI (reference sequence). The CDR3 here is CASSYFAGVGGYTF. The DNA for the CDR3 is TGTGCCAGCAGTTACTTTGCAGGGGTGGGGGGCTACACCTTC.

V usage is TRBV6-5 and J usage is TRBJ1-1; D remains unclear. The V gene's germline CDR1 is MNHEY and CDR2 SVGAGI. CDR3 length equals 13 residues. Trimming left V 2 bases short and J 3 bases short, with 7 bases between. DNA for the CDR3: TGTGCCAGCAGTTACCGGGAGGACACTGAAGCTTTCTTT. This codes for CASSYREDTEAFF.

CDR3 region: CASAPSGMHTEAFF. CDR3 sequence (DNA): TGCGCCAGCGCTCCCTCTGGCATGCACACTGAAGCTTTCTTT. The chain uses TRBV5-1 and TRBJ1-1; D not resolved. The CDR3 length is 14 residues. Trimming stripped 7 bases from V and 3 bases from J, with 16 bases between. Germline CDR1 reads SGHRS; CDR2 reads YFSETQ.

This chain uses TRBV6-6 with TRBJ2-5; 8 nucleotides line up with TRBD2. CDR1 is MNHNY and CDR2 is SVGAGI in the germline V gene (reference sequence). The CDR3 is 15 amino acids. V was pared by 5 bases and J by 2 bases, with 7 bases of the junction left unmatched. The DNA for the CDR3 is TGTGCCAGCAGTCCCTCTCGGGGGGGGCAAGAGACCCAGTACTTC. Translation: CASSPSRGGQETQYF.

V gene TRBV9 combines with J gene TRBJ2-1, with a possible D match to TRBD2 (5 bases). CDR3 length: 15 residues. Trimming removed 3 bases at V and 0 bases at J, with 10 bases between. CDR1 SGDLS and CDR2 YYNGEE come from the germline V gene. The CDR3 region has the DNA TGTGCCAGCAGCGAGTTCGGGAACTCCTACAATGAGCAGTTCTTC. Its protein is CASSEFGNSYNEQFF.

CDR3 bases: TGTGCCAGTAGTATAGGATACGGCGGTCATGGCTACACCTTC. It translates to CASSIGYGGHGYTF. V and J are TRBV19 and TRBJ1-2; D ambiguous. The V end was cut by 1 base, the J end by 6 bases, with 12 bases between. Germline lookup yields CDR1 LNHDA and CDR2 SQIVND (reference sequence). The CDR3 runs 14 residues.

CDR3 protein: CASSKERTGWLSGANVLTF. CDR3 in DNA: TGTGCCAGCAGCAAAGAGCGGACAGGGTGGCTCTCTGGGGCCAACGTCCTGACTTTC. The V gene is TRBV28, the J gene TRBJ2-6; 8 bases fit TRBD1. V lost 6 bases and J lost 0; bases outside the gene matches: 13. The CDR3 runs 19 residues. CDR1 and CDR2 from the germline V gene are MDHEN and SYDVKM.

The chain recombines TRBV5-1 with TRBJ2-2, with 7 bases fitting TRBD1. The CDR3 is made up of 15 amino acids. The V gene end was trimmed by 4 bases and the J gene end by 3 bases; junction bases not matched to a gene: 6. The germline gives CDR1 SGHRS, CDR2 YFSETQ. The CDR3 here is CASSPGQSYTGELFF. The CDR3 DNA reads TGCGCCAGCAGCCCGGGACAGAGTTACACCGGGGAGCTGTTTTTT.

The V call is TRBV7-2, the J call TRBJ2-5, with 13 bases fitting TRBD2. The V and J ends lost 5 bases and 4 bases, in that order; junction bases with no gene match: 4. From germline, CDR1 is SGHTA and CDR2 FQGNSA. The CDR3 runs to 15 residues. The CDR3 region is CASSGRLAGGETQYF. Written as DNA, the CDR3 is TGTGCCAGCAGCGGAAGACTAGCGGGGGGAGAGACCCAGTACTTC.